Listed below are T cell receptor beta chains from one sample, sequenced in a study of T-cell memory formation after mild COVID-19. TCRdb re-called the 5' RACE reads through MiXCR, storing one row per CDR3 protein. Of about 240,000 distinct CDR3 sequences in the sample, 9.4% are singletons; the top ten hold 22%. Sequencing was performed on PBMCs or a T cell subset sorted from them (not recorded which). These receptors originate from a man younger than 30 who had mild COVID-19 (a few samples of this study predate the infection). Cell type and time point are not known. CDR3s include the opening cysteine and the closing phenylalanine or tryptophan. The D gene is left open where the match is weak. Size values are once, few and many counts, or a class for expanded clones, and some rows have none.

NA	TRBV6-5	TRBJ2-1	NA	CASTERRKQFF	TGTGCCAGCACGGAGCGCCGAAAGCAGTTCTTC
NA	TRBV5-6	TRBJ2-3	many	CASSLVSGDYTQYF	TGTGCCAGCAGCTTGGTTTCGGGGGATTATACGCAGTATTTT
NA	TRBV6-5	TRBJ2-1	many	CASSYSREGASRYNEQFF	TGTGCCAGCAGTTACTCGAGGGAGGGGGCTTCGAGGTACAATGAGCAGTTCTTC
TRBD1	TRBV29-1	TRBJ1-1	NA	CSVVAGQLNTEAFF	TGCAGCGTTGTCGCGGGACAGTTGAACACTGAAGCTTTCTTT
TRBD2	TRBV7-2	TRBJ2-3	NA	CASSLGSGGRTDTQYF	TGTGCCAGCAGCTTAGGTAGCGGGGGGCGCACAGATACGCAGTATTTT
TRBD2	TRBV6-5	TRBJ2-1	NA	CASSRLAGGNNEQFF	TGTGCCAGCAGCCGACTAGCGGGGGGCAACAATGAGCAGTTCTTC
TRBD1	TRBV2	TRBJ2-1	NA	CASTADRGTYNEQFF	TGTGCCAGCACCGCCGACAGGGGTACCTACAATGAGCAGTTCTTC
NA	TRBV2	TRBJ1-2	few	CASSEAGGYTF	TGTGCCAGCAGTGAAGCGGGAGGCTACACCTTC
TRBD1	TRBV28	TRBJ1-2	few	CASSLAGGAGGYTF	TGTGCCAGCAGTTTAGCAGGGGGCGCGGGTGGCTACACCTTC
NA	TRBV12-3/TRBV12-4	TRBJ2-3	many	CASSPRGDTQYF	TGTGCCAGCAGTCCCCGGGGGGATACGCAGTATTTT
TRBD1	TRBV27	TRBJ2-5	NA	CASSSAGTGGETQYF	TGTGCCAGCAGTTCAGCCGGGACAGGAGGAGAGACCCAGTACTTC
TRBD1	TRBV7-6	TRBJ2-2	few	CASSLRGQGSTGELFF	TGTGCCAGCAGCCTCCGTGGACAGGGCTCGACCGGGGAGCTGTTTTTT
TRBD1	TRBV27	TRBJ2-7	few	CASSPGTVYEQYF	TGTGCCAGCAGTCCCGGGACAGTCTACGAGCAGTACTTC
NA	TRBV5-6	TRBJ1-2	few	CASSLGEEPNYGYTF	TGTGCCAGCAGCCTCGGGGAGGAACCAAACTATGGCTACACCTTC
NA	TRBV12-3/TRBV12-4	TRBJ2-1	few	CASSLLGPQFF	TGTGCCAGCAGTTTGCTGGGACCTCAGTTCTTC
TRBD1	TRBV20-1	TRBJ1-1	many	CSARQGSTEAFF	TGCAGTGCCAGACAGGGGAGCACTGAAGCTTTCTTT
NA	TRBV5-1	TRBJ1-3	few	CASSSQGIGNTIYF	TGCGCCAGCAGCTCCCAGGGAATTGGAAACACCATATATTTT
NA	TRBV6-2/TRBV6-3	TRBJ1-2	NA	CASRSGTRANGYTF	TGTGCCAGCAGATCCGGGACAAGGGCTAATGGCTACACCTTC
NA	TRBV7-9	TRBJ2-5	few	CASSLVGSRSETQYF	TGTGCCAGCAGCTTAGTAGGTAGCCGTTCCGAGACCCAGTACTTC